The 29 T cell receptor beta chains below come from one sample, sequenced in a study of T cells in Graves' hyperthyroidism and ophthalmopathy. What was amplified from RNA transcripts were TCR beta CDR3 regions. The HTBI primer set served for first-round RT-PCR of the TCR CDR3. Using its own MiXCR run on the multiplex PCR reads, TCRdb lists one record per CDR3 protein. The table includes 500,000 to 700,000 distinct CDR3 sequences, over 15% detected once. The material sequenced was blood. The receptors shown here come from a woman under 30 with Graves' hyperthyroidism.

In its sample, this clonotype was seen once. V gene TRBV12-3 or TRBV12-4 combines with J gene TRBJ2-5; no clear D. The length of the CDR3 is 14 residues. V lost 6 bases and J 1 base, leaving 12 bases between the germline ends. CDR3 in amino acids: CASRPTRFQETQYF. CDR3 DNA sequence: TGTGCCAGCAGACCGACTCGATTCCAAGAGACCCAGTACTTC.

This clonotype was recorded at least ten times. This chain links TRBV18 with TRBJ1-1; D is unclear. The CDR3 runs to 15 residues. The V gene's germline CDR1 is KGHSH and CDR2 LQKENI. V gave up 0 bases and J gave up 1 base, with 9 bases separating them. The CDR3 spells CASSPPGQQNTEAFF. The CDR3 coding sequence is TGTGCCAGCTCACCACCTGGGCAGCAGAACACTGAAGCTTTCTTT.

This clonotype was seen repeatedly, ten times or more. The gene calls are TRBV28 and TRBJ2-3; 7 nucleotides align to TRBD2. Unmatched junction bases numbered 11, after V lost 9 bases and J lost 5 bases. The CDR3 consists of 14 residues. In germline, CDR1 is MDHEN, CDR2 SYDVKM. The CDR3 DNA sequence: TGTGCCAGTAATGAACTAGCGACGGGAGATACGCAGTATTTT. Amino acids: CASNELATGDTQYF. The complete variable domain, with remaining parts taken from reference TRBV28 and TRBJ2-3, reads DVKVTQSSRYLVKRTGEKVFLECVQDMDHENMFWYRQDPGLGLRLIYFSYDVKMKEKGDIPEGYSVSREKKERFSLILESASTNQTSMYLCASNELATGDTQYFGPGTRLTVL.

Note on this clonotype: This may stem from a read error, because a much larger clone lies one nucleotide away. This chain uses TRBV12-3 or TRBV12-4 with TRBJ1-5; tentatively, D is TRBD1 (5 bases). The CDR3 length is 15 residues. The CDR3 spells CASKKGLHSNQPRHF. As DNA, the CDR3 is TGTGCCAGCAAAAAGGGGCTGCATAGCAATCAGCCCCGGCATTTT.

This clonotype was counted ten times or more. V and J are TRBV6-9 and TRBJ2-4, with no clear D. CDR3 length: 14 amino acids. The V end lost 5 bases, the J end lost 0 bases, and 8 bases lay between the germline ends. In germline, CDR1 is MNHGY, CDR2 SVAAGI. The CDR3 is CASSVQLAKNIQYF. CDR3 sequence (DNA): TGTGCCAGCAGTGTTCAACTAGCCAAAAACATTCAGTACTTC.

This chain joins TRBV12-3 or TRBV12-4 and TRBJ2-3; TRBD2 might be the D (6 bases). CDR3 length equals 16 residues. Trimming pared 6 bases from V and 0 bases from J, leaving 16 bases between. CDR3 sequence reads: CASRRGVLRSTDTQYF. The CDR3 DNA sequence: TGTGCCAGCAGACGCGGGGTCCTCAGAAGCACAGATACGCAGTATTTT.

This chain uses TRBV12-3 or TRBV12-4 with TRBJ2-2, with 10 positions matching TRBD2. CDR3 size: 17 residues. Trimming cost V 5 bases and J 8 bases; bases outside gene matches: 14. The CDR3 sequence is CASSRTISGGADGELFF. CDR3 DNA sequence: TGTGCCAGCAGTCGAACTATCAGCGGGGGGGCAGATGGGGAGCTGTTTTTT.

J is TRBJ2-1 and V is TRBV18, with 8 bases identical to TRBD2. Trimming took 2 bases from V and 5 from J; bases not matched to a gene: 11. This CDR3 has 17 amino acids. Germline V gene lookup returns CDR1 KGHSH and CDR2 LQKENI. DNA of the CDR3: TGTGCCAGCTCACCAGGGGTGAGCGGGAGTAGAAACAATGAGCAGTTCTTC. This gives the protein CASSPGVSGSRNNEQFF.

This chain connects TRBV15 to TRBJ1-2; D call uncertain. V lost 0 bases and J 4 bases, leaving 18 bases between the germline ends. Germline CDR1 reads LNHNV; CDR2 reads YYDKDF (reference sequence). This CDR3 spans 17 amino acids. Here the CDR3 DNA reads TGTGCCACCAGCAGAGATTTTGCCCGGGCCGGGGTCTATGGCTACACCTTC. Amino acid sequence: CATSRDFARAGVYGYTF.

In its sample, this clonotype was seen many times. The chain couples TRBV6-1 to TRBJ2-1; TRBD2 matches 13 bases. Germline CDR1 is MNHNS and CDR2 is SASEGT. V was clipped by 6 bases and J by 5 bases; unmatched bases: 4. The CDR3 is made up of 15 amino acids. The CDR3 spells CASSSGTSGNNEQFF. For the CDR3, the DNA is TGTGCCAGCAGCTCCGGGACTAGCGGGAACAATGAGCAGTTCTTC.

A word on this clonotype: A much larger clone differs from this one at a single base, so this may be a read error. This chain connects TRBV11-2 to TRBJ2-1; 15 nucleotides align to TRBD2. The CDR3 is made up of 18 amino acids. Germline CDR1 is SGHAT and CDR2 is FQNNGV. The CDR3 reads CASSPGLAGGSSYNEQSF. CDR3 bases: TGTGCCAGCAGCCCCGGACTAGCGGGAGGGAGCTCCTACAATGAGCAGTCCTTC.

This clonotype showed up many times. The chain links TRBV20-1 to TRBJ2-3; D uncertain. The V end was cut by 0 bases, the J end by 1 base, with 8 bases between. The CDR3 is 14 amino acids. Germline CDR1 and CDR2: DFQATT and SNEGSKA (reference sequence). In DNA form, the CDR3 reads TGCAGTGCTAGAGATGGGTCGGGCACAGATACGCAGTATTTT. This encodes CSARDGSGTDTQYF.

This clonotype has at least ten counts. The chain recombines TRBV6-5 with TRBJ1-2; maybe TRBD1 (5 bases). The CDR3 spans 13 residues. The V end lost 2 bases, the J end lost 8 bases, and 12 bases lay between the germline ends. Germline V gene data show CDR1 as MNHEY and CDR2 as SVGAGI. The CDR3: CASSYPGTLGYTF. For the CDR3, the DNA is TGTGCCAGCAGTTACCCCGGGACTTTAGGCTACACCTTC.

V usage is TRBV28 and J usage is TRBJ2-5; D is perhaps TRBD1 or TRBD2 (5 bases each). This CDR3 has 16 residues. V was clipped by 3 bases and J by 2 bases, with 16 bases between them. Germline lookup yields CDR1 MDHEN and CDR2 SYDVKM. As DNA, the CDR3 is TGTGCCAGCAGTTTTTTTGGACTCAAGGGGCAAGAGACCCAGTACTTC. It is translated as CASSFFGLKGQETQYF.

At least ten counts were recorded for this clonotype. The CDR3: CASSFLQQNTEAFF. In nucleotides, the CDR3 is TGTGCCAGCAGCTTTCTACAGCAGAACACTGAAGCTTTCTTT. The V gene is TRBV7-9, the J gene TRBJ1-1; D remains unclear. The germline gives CDR1 SEHNR, CDR2 FQNEAQ (reference sequence). This CDR3 contains 14 residues. Between the trimmed V and J ends, which lost 3 bases and 1 base, there was a span of 9 bases.

The rearrangement links TRBV20-1 to TRBJ1-1; 7 bases align to TRBD1. The CDR3 extends over 14 amino acids. V lost 0 bases, J lost 4 bases, and 5 bases stayed unmatched. Germline V lookup: CDR1 DFQATT, CDR2 SNEGSKA (reference sequence). CDR3 sequence (DNA): TGCAGTGCTAGAGAGACTACAGGGGTCACTGAAGCTTTCTTT. This translates into CSARETTGVTEAFF.

The rearrangement links TRBV14 to TRBJ2-7; 10 nucleotides match TRBD2. V gave up 0 bases and J gave up 3 bases; unmatched junction bases: 8. The CDR3 is 17 residues long. Germline V CDR1 and CDR2: SGHDN, FVKESK. The CDR3 is CASSQDARTSGNYEQYF. The DNA for the CDR3 is TGTGCCAGCAGCCAAGATGCCCGGACTAGCGGAAACTACGAGCAGTACTTC.

This clonotype has a count of ten or more. The chain combines TRBV7-8 with TRBJ1-3, with a possible D match to TRBD1 (5 bases). V was cut by 3 bases and J by 1 base, with 13 bases left in between. Germline loops: CDR1 SGHVS, CDR2 FQNEAQ. CDR3 length: 16 amino acids. The CDR3 coding sequence is TGTGCCAGCAGCTTCCGGGGGTACCAGTCTGGAAACACCATATATTTT. Amino acids: CASSFRGYQSGNTIYF.

This clonotype appeared many times. The chain has TRBV5-5 and TRBJ1-2, with D unresolved. Per germline, CDR1 SGHKS and CDR2 YYEKEE (reference sequence). Trimming took 4 bases from V and 4 from J, leaving 14 bases between them. There are 14 residues in the CDR3. The DNA of the CDR3 is TGTGCCAGCAGCACTGGCGACTTCCTCTATGGCTACACCTTC. It codes for CASSTGDFLYGYTF.

This clonotype was counted a few times. The gene calls are TRBV12-3 or TRBV12-4 and TRBJ2-3; 8 bases match TRBD2. V trimming: 5 bases; J trimming: 1 base; junction bases outside the gene matches: 8. The CDR3 loop spans 16 amino acids. The CDR3 spells CASSREILAGTDTQYF. The CDR3 DNA reads as TGTGCCAGCAGTCGCGAAATACTAGCGGGCACAGATACGCAGTATTTT.

The genes are TRBV27 and TRBJ1-6; a possible D gene is TRBD1 (5 bases). V was pared by 6 bases and J by 6 bases, with 21 bases between. CDR3 length: 17 residues. In germline, CDR1 is MNHEY, CDR2 SMNVEV (reference sequence). The CDR3 nucleotides are TGTGCCAGCAGCCCCTCTCAAGGGGTCCCGGGTAATTCACCCCTCCACTTT. This translates into CASSPSQGVPGNSPLHF.

DNA for the CDR3: TGTGCCAGCAGCTTTGTGAGCGGTGCTAGCACAGATACGCAGTATTTT. It specifies CASSFVSGASTDTQYF. V and J are TRBV11-2 and TRBJ2-3; weak D call: TRBD2 (5 bases). The length of the CDR3 is 16 residues. Germline loops: CDR1 SGHAT, CDR2 FQNNGV. Trimming cost V 3 bases and J 0 bases, with 13 bases left between them. Full variable domain (rest looked up from reference TRBV11-2 and TRBJ2-3): EAGVAQSPRYKIIEKRQSVAFWCNPISGHATLYWYQQILGQGPKLLIQFQNNGVVDDSQLPKDRFSAERLKGVDSTLKIQPAKLEDSAVYLCASSFVSGASTDTQYFGPGTRLTVL.

The sample holds one count of this clonotype. The gene calls are TRBV29-1 and TRBJ1-2, with TRBD1 matching over 8 bases. This CDR3 region has 13 residues. Losses at the gene ends were 7 bases for V and 13 bases for J; bases not matched to a gene: 17. CDR1 SQVTM and CDR2 ANQGSEA come from the germline V gene. CDR3 loop: CSGLPGGQGPSTF. The DNA for the CDR3 is TGCAGCGGACTCCCTGGCGGACAGGGACCTTCCACCTTC.

This clonotype was seen at least ten times. The chain recombines TRBV7-3 with TRBJ2-2; TRBD1 matches 9 bases. The CDR3 spans 14 residues. The trim removed 5 bases at V and 6 bases at J, leaving 4 bases unmatched. Germline CDR1 is SGHTA and CDR2 is FQGTGA. The CDR3 nucleotides read TGTGCCAGCAGCAGGGGGACAGGGTCCGGGGAGCTGTTTTTT. This sequence encodes CASSRGTGSGELFF.

The V call is TRBV5-6, the J call TRBJ1-2; 10 positions agree with TRBD1. The CDR3 spans 16 residues. Trimming cost V 4 bases and J 1 base; bases outside gene matches: 7. Germline-derived CDR1 and CDR2 are SGHDT and YYEEEE. CDR3 DNA sequence: TGTGCCAGCAGCCCCCCCGGGGACAGGGGTAACTATGGCTACACCTTC. Amino acid sequence: CASSPPGDRGNYGYTF.

This clonotype showed up just a few times. This chain links TRBV10-3 with TRBJ2-7; D perhaps matches TRBD1 (6 bases). The CDR3 runs 14 residues. The V gene lost 4 bases and the J gene lost 3 bases, with 13 bases spanning the gap. CDR1 ENHRY and CDR2 SYGVKD come from the germline V gene. This CDR3 reads CAISGTGTSYEQYF. The DNA for the CDR3 is TGTGCCATCAGTGGAACCGGGACAAGCTACGAGCAGTACTTC.

The chain joins TRBV27 to TRBJ1-1, with 7 bases identical to TRBD1. CDR1 MNHEY and CDR2 SMNVEV come from the germline V gene (reference sequence). The CDR3 sequence is 17 residues long. Unmatched junction bases numbered 12, after V lost 5 bases and J lost 0 bases. The CDR3 DNA is TGTGCCAGCAGTCCCGGGCGGACAGGTGGATTGAACACTGAAGCTTTCTTT. It is translated as CASSPGRTGGLNTEAFF.

In the case of this clonotype: Just one base apart from a much larger clone, this may be a read error. V is TRBV5-5 and J is TRBJ2-1; 15 bases agree with TRBD2. With 10 bases clipped from V and 11 bases from J, the junction kept 13 bases outside the gene matches. Germline CDR1 is SGHKS and CDR2 is YYEKEE (reference sequence). The CDR3 is made up of 15 amino acids. CDR3 loop: CAVGSGTSGRRKQFF. CDR3 DNA sequence: TGTGCCGTGGGGTCCGGGACTAGCGGGAGGCGTAAGCAGTTCTTC.

This clonotype showed up many times. J is TRBJ1-1 and V is TRBV29-1; 7 bases are a match to TRBD1. Trimming at V came to 4 bases and at J to 0 bases, leaving 2 bases not matched to a gene. The CDR3 is 13 amino acids. CDR1 and CDR2 (germline): SQVTM, ANQGSEA. Here the CDR3 reads CSVAGQMNTEAFF. The CDR3, as DNA: TGCAGCGTTGCGGGACAGATGAACACTGAAGCTTTCTTT.